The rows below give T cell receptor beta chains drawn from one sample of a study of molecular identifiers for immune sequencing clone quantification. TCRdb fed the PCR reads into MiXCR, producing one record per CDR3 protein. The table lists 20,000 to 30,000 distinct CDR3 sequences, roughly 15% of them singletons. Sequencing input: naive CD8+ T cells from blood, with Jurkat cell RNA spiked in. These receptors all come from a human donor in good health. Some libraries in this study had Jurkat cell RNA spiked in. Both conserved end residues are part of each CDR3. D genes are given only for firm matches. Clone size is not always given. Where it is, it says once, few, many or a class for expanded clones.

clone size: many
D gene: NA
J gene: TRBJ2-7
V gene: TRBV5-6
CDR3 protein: CASSLVSGRYEQYF
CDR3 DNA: TGTGCCAGCAGCTTGGTGTCAGGGCGCTACGAGCAGTACTTC

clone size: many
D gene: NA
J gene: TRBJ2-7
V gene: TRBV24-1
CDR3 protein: CATTPPPWQSYEQYF
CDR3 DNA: TGTGCCACCACCCCCCCACCCTGGCAGTCTTACGAGCAGTACTTC

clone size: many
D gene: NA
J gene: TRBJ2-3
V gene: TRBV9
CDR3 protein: CASSAGTLVTDTQYF
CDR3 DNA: TGTGCCAGCAGCGCCGGGACACTAGTCACAGATACGCAGTATTTT

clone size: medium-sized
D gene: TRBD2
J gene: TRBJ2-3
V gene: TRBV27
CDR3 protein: CASMAGVLGTDTQYF
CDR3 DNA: TGTGCCAGTATGGCGGGGGTTCTGGGCACAGATACGCAGTATTTT

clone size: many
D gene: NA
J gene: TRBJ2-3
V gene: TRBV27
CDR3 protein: CASSQVGGGADTQYF
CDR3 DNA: TGTGCCAGCAGTCAAGTGGGGGGTGGTGCAGATACGCAGTATTTT

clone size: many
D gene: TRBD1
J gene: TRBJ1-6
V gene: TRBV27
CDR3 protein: CASRATKGQGLGSPLHF
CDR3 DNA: TGTGCCAGCAGAGCGACAAAGGGACAGGGACTAGGATCACCCCTCCACTTT

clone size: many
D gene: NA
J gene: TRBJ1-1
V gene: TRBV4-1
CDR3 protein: CASSQGERQGGFF
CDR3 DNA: TGCGCCAGCAGCCAAGGTGAGCGCCAGGGAGGTTTCTTT

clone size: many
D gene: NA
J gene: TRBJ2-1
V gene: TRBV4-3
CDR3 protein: CASSHQGLQFF
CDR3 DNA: TGCGCCAGCAGCCATCAGGGCTTGCAGTTCTTC

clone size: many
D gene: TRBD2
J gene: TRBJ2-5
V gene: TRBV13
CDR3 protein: CASSLGFLAGEETQYF
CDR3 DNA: TGTGCCAGCAGCTTAGGTTTCCTAGCGGGAGAAGAGACCCAGTACTTC

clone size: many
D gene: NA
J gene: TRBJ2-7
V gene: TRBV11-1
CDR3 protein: CASSLAWGGAEEQYF
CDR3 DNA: TGTGCCAGCAGCTTAGCGTGGGGGGGCGCGGAGGAGCAGTACTTC

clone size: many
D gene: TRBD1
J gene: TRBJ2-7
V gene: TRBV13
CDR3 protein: CASSSYDRGRNEQYF
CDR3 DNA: TGTGCCAGCAGCTCTTACGACAGGGGGAGGAACGAGCAGTACTTC

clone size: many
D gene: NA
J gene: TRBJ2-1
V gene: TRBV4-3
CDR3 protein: CASSQDRALAAVYEQFF
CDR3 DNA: TGCGCCAGCAGCCAAGATCGAGCGCTAGCCGCGGTATATGAGCAGTTCTTC

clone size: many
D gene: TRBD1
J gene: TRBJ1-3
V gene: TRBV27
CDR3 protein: CASSKTGTAYGNTIYF
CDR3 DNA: TGTGCCAGCAGTAAGACCGGGACAGCTTATGGAAACACCATATATTTT

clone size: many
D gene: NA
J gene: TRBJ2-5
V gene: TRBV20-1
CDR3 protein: CSASEGMKTQYF
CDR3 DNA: TGCAGTGCTAGTGAGGGGATGAAGACCCAGTACTTC

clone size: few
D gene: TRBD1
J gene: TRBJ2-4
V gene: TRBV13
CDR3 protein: CASSPHDRANIQYF
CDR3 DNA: TGTGCCAGCAGCCCGCATGACAGGGCGAACATTCAGTACTTC

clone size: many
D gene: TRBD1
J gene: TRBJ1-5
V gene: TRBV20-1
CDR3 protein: CSAETGRISNQPQHF
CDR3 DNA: TGCAGTGCCGAGACAGGGAGAATTAGCAATCAGCCCCAGCATTTT

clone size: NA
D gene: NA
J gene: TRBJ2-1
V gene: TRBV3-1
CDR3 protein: CASSQEEGEVHYNEQFF
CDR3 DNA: TGTGCCAGCAGCCAAGAGGAGGGAGAAGTCCACTACAATGAGCAGTTCTTC

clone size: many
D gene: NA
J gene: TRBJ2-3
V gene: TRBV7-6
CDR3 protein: CASSSRQDSSTDTQYF
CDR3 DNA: TGTGCCAGCAGCTCCCGACAGGACTCCAGCACAGATACGCAGTATTTT

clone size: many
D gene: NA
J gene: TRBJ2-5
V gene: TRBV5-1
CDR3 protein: CASSLEATQETQYF
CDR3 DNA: TGCGCCAGCAGCTTGGAGGCAACCCAAGAGACCCAGTACTTC

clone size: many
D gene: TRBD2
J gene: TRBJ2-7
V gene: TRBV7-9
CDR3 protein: CASSLISGGYEQYF
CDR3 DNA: TGTGCCAGCAGCTTAATCAGCGGGGGTTACGAGCAGTACTTC

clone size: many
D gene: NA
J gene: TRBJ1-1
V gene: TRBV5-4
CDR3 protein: CASRPGQNTEAFF
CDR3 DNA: TGTGCCAGCAGGCCGGGCCAGAACACTGAAGCTTTCTTT

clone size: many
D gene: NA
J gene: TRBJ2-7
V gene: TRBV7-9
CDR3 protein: CASSPPRRGSYEQYF
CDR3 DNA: TGTGCCAGCAGCCCCCCGCGCAGGGGCTCCTACGAGCAGTACTTC

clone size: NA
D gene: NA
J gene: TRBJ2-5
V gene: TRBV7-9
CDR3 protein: CASTPPPRTDKETQYF
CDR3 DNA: TGTGCCAGCACCCCCCCCCCCCGGACAGATAAAGAGACCCAGTACTTC

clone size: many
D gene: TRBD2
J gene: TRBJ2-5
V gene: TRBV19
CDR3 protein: CASSISSGTSGVIVMETQYF
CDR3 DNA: TGTGCCAGTAGTATATCCTCCGGGACTAGCGGGGTTATTGTTATGGAGACCCAGTACTTC

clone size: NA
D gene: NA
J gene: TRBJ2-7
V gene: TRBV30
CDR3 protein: CAWSVRDYEQYF
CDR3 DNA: TGTGCCTGGAGTGTCCGGGACTACGAGCAGTACTTC

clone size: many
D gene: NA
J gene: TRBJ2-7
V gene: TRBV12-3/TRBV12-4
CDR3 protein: CASSPGLTREQYF
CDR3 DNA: TGTGCCAGCAGTCCCGGACTTACAAGGGAGCAGTACTTC

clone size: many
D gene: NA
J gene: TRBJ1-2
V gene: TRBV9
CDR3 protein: CASSVSGGNYGYTF
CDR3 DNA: TGTGCCAGCAGCGTCAGCGGCGGAAACTATGGCTACACCTTC

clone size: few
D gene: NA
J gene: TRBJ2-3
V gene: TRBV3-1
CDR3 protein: CASSQDMLADSQYF
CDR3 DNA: TGTGCCAGCAGCCAAGATATGCTAGCAGATTCTCAGTATTTT

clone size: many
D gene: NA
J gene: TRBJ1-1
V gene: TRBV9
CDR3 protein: CASSPTWTVRATEAFF
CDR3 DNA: TGTGCCAGCAGCCCAACCTGGACAGTCCGGGCCACTGAAGCTTTCTTT

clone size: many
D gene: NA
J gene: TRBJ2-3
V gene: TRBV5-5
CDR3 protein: CASSRGTDTQYF
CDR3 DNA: TGTGCCAGCAGCCGTGGCACAGATACGCAGTATTTT

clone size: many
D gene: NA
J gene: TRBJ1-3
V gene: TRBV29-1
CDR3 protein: CSVDSRDQGYGNTIYF
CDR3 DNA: TGCAGCGTTGATTCCCGGGATCAGGGCTATGGAAACACCATATATTTT

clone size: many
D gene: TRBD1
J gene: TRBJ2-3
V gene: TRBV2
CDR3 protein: CASSAPGQSTDTQYF
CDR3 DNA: TGTGCCAGCAGTGCTCCGGGACAGAGCACAGATACGCAGTATTTT

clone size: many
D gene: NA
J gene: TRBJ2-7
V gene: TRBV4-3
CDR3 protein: CASSQTGHSYEQYF
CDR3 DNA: TGCGCCAGCAGCCAGACGGGACATAGCTACGAGCAGTACTTC

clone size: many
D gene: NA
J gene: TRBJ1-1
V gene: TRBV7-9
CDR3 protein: CASSPGLYTEAFF
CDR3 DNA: TGTGCCAGCAGCCCCGGACTGTACACTGAAGCTTTCTTT

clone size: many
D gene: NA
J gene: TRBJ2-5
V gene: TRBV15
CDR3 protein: CATSRGLAQETQYF
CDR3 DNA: TGTGCCACCAGCCGAGGACTCGCGCAAGAGACCCAGTACTTC

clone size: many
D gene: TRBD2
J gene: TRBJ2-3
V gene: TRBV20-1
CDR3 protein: CSAILAGLADTQYF
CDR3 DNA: TGCAGTGCCATACTAGCGGGGCTCGCAGATACGCAGTATTTT

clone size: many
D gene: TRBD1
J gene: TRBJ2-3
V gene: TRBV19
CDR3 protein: CASSVFTGGTSTDTQYF
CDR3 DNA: TGTGCCAGTAGTGTGTTCACAGGGGGTACTAGCACAGATACGCAGTATTTT

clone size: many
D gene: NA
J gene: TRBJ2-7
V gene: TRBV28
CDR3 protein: CASSPLLYEQYF
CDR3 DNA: TGTGCCAGCAGCCCATTGCTGTACGAGCAGTACTTC

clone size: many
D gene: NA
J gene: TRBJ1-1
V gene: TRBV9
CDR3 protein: CASSPGQGWTEAFF
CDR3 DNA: TGTGCCAGCAGCCCCGGTCAGGGGTGGACTGAAGCTTTCTTT

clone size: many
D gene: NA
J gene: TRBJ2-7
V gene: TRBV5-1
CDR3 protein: CASSFVGQTYEQYF
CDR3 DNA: TGCGCCAGCAGCTTCGTTGGACAGACCTACGAGCAGTACTTC

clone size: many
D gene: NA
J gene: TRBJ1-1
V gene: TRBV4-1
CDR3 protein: CASSQDGYMNTEAFF
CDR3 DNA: TGCGCCAGCAGCCAAGATGGATACATGAACACTGAAGCTTTCTTT

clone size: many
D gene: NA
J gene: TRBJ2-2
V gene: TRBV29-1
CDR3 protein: CSVEDEGPGELFF
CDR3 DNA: TGCAGCGTTGAAGACGAAGGGCCCGGGGAGCTGTTTTTT